Listed below are T cell receptor beta chains from one sample, sequenced in a study of blood T cell repertoires in COVID-19. The repertoire was sequenced with immunoSEQ multiplex PCR; TCRdb's copy has only in-frame clones and lacks some. This table has 120,000 or so clones, over 75% appearing once. Sequenced sample: peripheral blood. The receptors were gathered from a woman aged 70-85 years with acute or convalescent COVID-19. The CDR3 runs from the conserved cysteine through the conserved F or W. D genes are given only for firm matches. Clone size is not always given. Where it is, it says once, few, many or a class for expanded clones.

CDR3 DNA	CDR3 protein	D gene	clone size	V gene	J gene
TGTGCCAGCAGCTTGAACGGGTCCCCCGGGGAGGAGCAGTTCTTC	CASSLNGSPGEEQFF	-	-	TRBV5-4	TRBJ2-1
TGTGCCAGCAGCCAAGCGAGGAACACTGAAGCTTTCTTT	CASSQARNTEAFF	-	-	TRBV3-1/TRBV3-2	TRBJ1-1
TGCGCCAGCAGCGGCACCGGGACAGTCGCCGGGGAGCTGTTTTTT	CASSGTGTVAGELFF	TRBD1	-	TRBV5-1	TRBJ2-2
TGTGCCAGCAGCTCCGACGACAGGGTCTATGGCTACACCTTC	CASSSDDRVYGYTF	TRBD1	-	TRBV11-3	TRBJ1-2
TGTGCCAGCAGTTACGGGAGAAGTCCCAGAGCTGAAGCTTTCTTT	CASSYGRSPRAEAFF	-	once	TRBV6-5	TRBJ1-1
TGCGCCAGCAGCCCCGGGGGAAGCACAGATACGCAGTATTTT	CASSPGGSTDTQYF	-	-	TRBV10-1	TRBJ2-3
TGTGCCAGCAGTTACTCGGGCTCAGACTATGGCTACACCTTC	CASSYSGSDYGYTF	-	-	TRBV6-2/TRBV6-3	TRBJ1-2
TGTGCCAGTAGCAAAGGGGGGGTGAGGTCGGAAGGCTACACCTTC	CASSKGGVRSEGYTF	-	-	TRBV19	TRBJ1-2
TGCGCCAGCAGCTTGGAACACCTAGCGGGGCACACAGATACGCAGTATTTT	CASSLEHLAGHTDTQYF	TRBD2	-	TRBV5-1	TRBJ2-3
TGTGCCAGCTCACCACCGGCGGCCGGATACTATGGCTACACCTTC	CASSPPAAGYYGYTF	-	-	TRBV18	TRBJ1-2
TGTGCCAGCACTTCAGGGGGACTAGCTTCCTACGAGCAGTACTTC	CASTSGGLASYEQYF	TRBD2	few	TRBV2	TRBJ2-7
TGTGCCAGCAGCCCGGCGGCAGACAGAGCTAACTATGGCTACACCTTC	CASSPAADRANYGYTF	-	-	TRBV5-4	TRBJ1-2
TGTGCCAGCAGTTACGGGGGGACGTATGGCTACACCTTC	CASSYGGTYGYTF	-	-	TRBV6-2/TRBV6-3	TRBJ1-2
TGCAGTGCTAGTTTTGGTAGCGGACCCGTCCAAGAGACCCAGTACTTC	CSASFGSGPVQETQYF	-	-	TRBV20-1	TRBJ2-5
TGTGCCAGCAGCGCAGAACATGGAGCCAAAAACATTCAGTACTTC	CASSAEHGAKNIQYF	-	-	TRBV5-4	TRBJ2-4
TGTGCCAGCAGACTGACAGGGACGAACACCGGGGAGCTGTTTTTT	CASRLTGTNTGELFF	TRBD1	-	TRBV27	TRBJ2-2
TGTGCCAGCAGCTCCGGGTGGAGCAATCAGCCCCAGCATTTT	CASSSGWSNQPQHF	-	once	TRBV27	TRBJ1-5
TGCGCCAGCAGCTTGGGGGGACACCCAAAAACGAACACCGGGGAGCTGTTTTTT	CASSLGGHPKTNTGELFF	-	-	TRBV5-1	TRBJ2-2
TGCAGCGTGTATCGGACAGGGAACACCGGGGAGCTGTTTTTT	CSVYRTGNTGELFF	TRBD1	-	TRBV29-1	TRBJ2-2
TGTGCCAGTAGTAATGCCCTAGCGGGGGCCAACTACGAGCAGTACTTC	CASSNALAGANYEQYF	TRBD2	-	TRBV19	TRBJ2-7
TGCAGCGCTAATAGGGGAGGGAAGACCCAGTACTTC	CSANRGGKTQYF	TRBD2	-	TRBV29-1	TRBJ2-5
TGCGCCAGCAGCCAAGACTTCGGAGTTTATGGCTACACCTTC	CASSQDFGVYGYTF	-	-	TRBV4-3	TRBJ1-2
TGTGCCAGCTATACAGGGTCGGCTAATGAAAAACTGTTTTTT	CASYTGSANEKLFF	-	once	TRBV6-5	TRBJ1-4
TGTGCCAGCAGTTTAGACTGGTCAGGGGCCTACAATGAGCAGTTCTTC	CASSLDWSGAYNEQFF	-	-	TRBV27	TRBJ2-1
TGTGCGATCCGACGGGGGTCAGTTCTTGGTGAGCAGTTCTTC	CAIRRGSVLGEQFF	-	-	TRBV10-3	TRBJ2-1
TGCGCCAGCAGCCAAGGGCCGCGGGACAGGGGATACAATGAGCAGTTCTTC	CASSQGPRDRGYNEQFF	TRBD1	-	TRBV4-3	TRBJ2-1
TGTGCCAGCAACAGGGGCTCTGGAAACACCATATATTTT	CASNRGSGNTIYF	TRBD1	few	TRBV2	TRBJ1-3
TGTGCCAGCTCAGCCGGCACGGGGGCTTTCTTT	CASSAGTGAFF	-	once	TRBV18	TRBJ1-1
TGTGCCAGCAGCCCCGCGGATACCCGTTATAGCAATCAGCCCCAGCATTTT	CASSPADTRYSNQPQHF	-	-	TRBV7-2	TRBJ1-5
TGTGCCAGCAGCCAAGTAGGCAGGGGAAGCCTAAATGAAAAACTGTTTTTT	CASSQVGRGSLNEKLFF	-	-	TRBV4-2	TRBJ1-4
TGTGCCAGCAGCTTCCTCAGGGGAAACACTGAAGCTTTCTTT	CASSFLRGNTEAFF	-	once	TRBV7-2	TRBJ1-1
TGTGCCAGCAGCTCCTTAAATTCACCCCTCCACTTT	CASSSLNSPLHF	-	-	TRBV7-9	TRBJ1-6
TGTGCCAGCAGCCCCACTAGCGGGGGGGCCAAAAACATTCAGTACTTC	CASSPTSGGAKNIQYF	TRBD2	-	TRBV3-1/TRBV3-2	TRBJ2-4
TGCAGCGTTGAGGCAGACAGGCTTGGAGAGACCCAGTACTTC	CSVEADRLGETQYF	-	-	TRBV29-1	TRBJ2-5
TGTGCCAGCAGCAACGGACTCGGCTCTGGAAACACCATATATTTT	CASSNGLGSGNTIYF	-	-	TRBV5-4	TRBJ1-3
TGTGCCAGCAGTGAAGCATCAGGGACTTATCAGCCCCAGCATTTT	CASSEASGTYQPQHF	-	-	TRBV6-1	TRBJ1-5
TGTGCCAGCAGCCAATCCCATAACACTGAAGCTTTCTTT	CASSQSHNTEAFF	-	few	TRBV3-1/TRBV3-2	TRBJ1-1
TGTGCCAGCAGCTTGTTGGGGGCGGTGAACACTGAAGCTTTCTTT	CASSLLGAVNTEAFF	-	-	TRBV5-5	TRBJ1-1